This TCR beta chain was retrieved from a study of blood T cell repertoires in COVID-19. Study-wide background: T cells, B-cell-depleted T cells, or PBMCs provided the cDNA or gDNA that served as material.

Trimming removed 4 bases from V and 0 bases from J, with 11 bases in between. The CDR3 covers 16 residues. Looked up from germline, CDR1 is SGHNT and CDR2 is YYREEE (reference sequence). The data were produced by immunoSEQ multiplex PCR, yet TCRdb's version contains in-frame clones alone and is incomplete. This sample has 150,000 to 200,000 clones, with around four fifths found just once. The chain couples TRBV5-4 to TRBJ1-6; D uncertain. The receptor's source is a woman in her sixties or seventies with COVID-19, enrolled during active disease. Input material: peripheral blood. CDR3: CASSPGVISYNSPLHF. For the CDR3, the DNA is TGTGCCAGCAGCCCCGGAGTTATCTCCTATAATTCACCCCTCCACTTT.